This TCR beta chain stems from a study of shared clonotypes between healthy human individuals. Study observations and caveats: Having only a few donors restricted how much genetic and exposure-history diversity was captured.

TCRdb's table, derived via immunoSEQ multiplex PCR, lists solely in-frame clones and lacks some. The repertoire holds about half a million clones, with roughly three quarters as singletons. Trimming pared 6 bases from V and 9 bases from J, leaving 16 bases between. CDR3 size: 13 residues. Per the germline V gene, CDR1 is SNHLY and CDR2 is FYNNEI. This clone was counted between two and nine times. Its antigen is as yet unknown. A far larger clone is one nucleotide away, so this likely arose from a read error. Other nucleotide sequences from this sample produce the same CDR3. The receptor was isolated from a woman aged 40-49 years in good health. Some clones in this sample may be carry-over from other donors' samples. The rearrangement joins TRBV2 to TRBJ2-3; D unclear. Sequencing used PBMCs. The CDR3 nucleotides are TGTGCCAGCAGCGGACCGTTTCTGGACACGCAGTATTTT. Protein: CASSGPFLDTQYF.